A selection of T cell receptor beta chains follows, all from one sample in a study of OX40 agonist ivuxolimab in advanced cancers. Generated by immunoSEQ multiplex PCR, the TCRdb table keeps only in-frame clones and is missing some. The sample shows about 30,000 clones, around three quarters of them seen only once. The specimen was CD4+ or CD8+ T cells sorted from blood, collected in a trial of the OX40 agonist ivuxolimab. These receptors came from an adult with an advanced solid tumor such as melanoma, head and neck, liver or kidney cancer. Each CDR3 is given with its conserved first and last residue. Each record gives: V gene, clone size, J gene, D gene, CDR3 DNA, CDR3 protein. A D gene is named only where the DNA matches it firmly. Size values are once, few and many counts, or a class for expanded clones, and some rows have none.

TRBV28	.	TRBJ1-2	.	TGTGCCAGCAGTTCATACGGCTTCTATGGCTACACCTTC	CASSSYGFYGYTF
TRBV12-2	.	TRBJ2-1	.	TGTGCAAGTCGCTTAGCCGGAACAGTCCCCCGCGAAAATGAGCAGTTCTTC	CASRLAGTVPRENEQFF
TRBV18	.	TRBJ1-2	.	TGTGCCAGCTCACCAGAGGGGATACCTAACTATGGCTACACCTTC	CASSPEGIPNYGYTF
TRBV6-1	.	TRBJ2-7	TRBD2	TGTGCCAGCAGTGACCAGCGGGAGGAGAGGCCATACGAGCAGTACTTC	CASSDQREERPYEQYF
TRBV29-1	.	TRBJ2-7	.	TGCAGCGTTTACACAAGAACCAGCTCCTACGAGCAGTACTTC	CSVYTRTSSYEQYF
TRBV7-9	.	TRBJ1-1	.	TGTGCCGGGTCAGGGGTGAACACTGAAGCTTTCTTT	CAGSGVNTEAFF
TRBV6-5	once	TRBJ2-7	.	TGTGCCAGCAGTTACTCGGCCTACGAGCAGTACTTC	CASSYSAYEQYF
TRBV6-5	once	TRBJ1-1	.	TGTGCCAGCAGTTACTCCCGGCGGGGGTTGGACACTGAAGCTTTCTTT	CASSYSRRGLDTEAFF
TRBV2	.	TRBJ2-5	TRBD2	TGTGCCAGCACCCTAGCGGGGGGGCAACAAGAGACCCAGTACTTC	CASTLAGGQQETQYF
TRBV2	.	TRBJ2-2	.	TGTGCCAGCACGACGGGACTTCCCCGGAGGTTGTTTTTT	CASTTGLPRRLFF
TRBV5-1	.	TRBJ2-7	.	TGCGCCAGCAGCTTGACCGCCTACGAGCAGTACTTC	CASSLTAYEQYF
TRBV28	.	TRBJ1-3	.	TGTGCCAGCACCCCCCTAGATTACGGAAACACCATATATTTT	CASTPLDYGNTIYF
TRBV9	.	TRBJ1-3	.	TGTGCCAGCAGCGTGAAGCCCATTCTCTCCGGAAACACCATATATTTT	CASSVKPILSGNTIYF
TRBV5-1	.	TRBJ2-7	TRBD2	TGCGCCAGCAGCGAAACTAGCGGAGCCTCTCCCTACGAGCAGTACTTC	CASSETSGASPYEQYF
TRBV5-1	.	TRBJ1-3	.	TGCGCCAGCAGTCCTCCATCGGACACCATATATTTT	CASSPPSDTIYF
TRBV29-1	few	TRBJ2-7	.	TGCAGCGTTGATGGGGAAGCTACCTACGAGCAGTACTTC	CSVDGEATYEQYF
TRBV5-1	once	TRBJ1-1	.	TGCGCCAGCAGCTTGGCCTGGAACACTGAAGCTTTCTTT	CASSLAWNTEAFF
TRBV10-2	.	TRBJ2-1	.	TGCGCCAGCAGTGGGTTAAGGCTAAGTGAGCAGTTCTTC	CASSGLRLSEQFF
TRBV19	.	TRBJ2-7	.	TGTGCCAGTAGTATAGGCCCCTCCGGGCCCTACGAGCAGTACTTC	CASSIGPSGPYEQYF
TRBV9	.	TRBJ2-5	.	TGTGCCAGCAGCGTAGACTCGTGGGGAGAGACCCAGTACTTC	CASSVDSWGETQYF
TRBV29-1	once	TRBJ2-7	TRBD1	TGCAGCGTGCGAGGGACAGGGTTGACCTACGAGCAGTACTTC	CSVRGTGLTYEQYF
TRBV7-9	once	TRBJ2-5	.	TGTGCCAGCAGCTTAGGGATCCAAGAGACCCAGTACTTC	CASSLGIQETQYF
TRBV5-6	.	TRBJ1-2	TRBD1	TGTGCCAGCAGCTTGAGGGACAGGTCTAACTATGGCTACACCTTC	CASSLRDRSNYGYTF
TRBV5-1	.	TRBJ2-1	.	TGCGCCAGGTTTCAAAAACGACAGGTCAGAGGTCTAAGCGGCTACAATGAGCAGTTCTTC	CARFQKRQVRGLSGYNEQFF
TRBV7-6	.	TRBJ2-7	TRBD1	TGTGCCAGCAGGGTTACAGGGGGATTTAGGGGATCCCACTACGAGCAGTACTTC	CASRVTGGFRGSHYEQYF
TRBV7-2	.	TRBJ2-1	.	TGTGCCAGCAGCTTGGTGACCGGCAATGAGCAGTTCTTC	CASSLVTGNEQFF
TRBV2	.	TRBJ2-7	.	TGTGCCAGCAGTGGGGCAGGGAGGTCATACGAGCAGTACTTC	CASSGAGRSYEQYF
TRBV30	once	TRBJ2-7	.	TGTGCCTGGAGTGTACAGCCGAGCGGCTACGAGCAGTACTTC	CAWSVQPSGYEQYF
TRBV7-9	.	TRBJ1-2	.	TGTGCCAGCAGCCCCGAGAACAGGAACCTCTATGGCTACACCTTC	CASSPENRNLYGYTF
TRBV5-4	.	TRBJ1-2	TRBD1	TGTGCCAGCAGCAGTCAAAAGGACAGGGAACATGGCTACACCTTC	CASSSQKDREHGYTF
TRBV5-5	.	TRBJ1-2	.	TGTGCCAGCAGCTTACATCCAGGGTTCTCCGGCTACACCTTC	CASSLHPGFSGYTF
TRBV5-8	.	TRBJ2-1	.	TGTGCCAGCAGCCGCAGGGAAAATGAGCAGTTCTTC	CASSRRENEQFF
TRBV6-6	.	TRBJ2-7	.	TGTGCCAGCAGTTCCTGGGGACGGCCCCTTCCCGAGCAGTACTTC	CASSSWGRPLPEQYF
TRBV14	.	TRBJ1-3	.	TGTGCCAGCAGCCAGGTCGCCGCGGGGGCACCGAAGTCTACCATATATTTT	CASSQVAAGAPKSTIYF
TRBV5-6	.	TRBJ1-4	.	TGTGCCAGCAGCTTGGGTGGAACTAATGAAAAACTGTTTTTT	CASSLGGTNEKLFF
TRBV18	.	TRBJ1-1	.	TGTGCCAGCTCACTGGAAGGGATGAACACTGAAGCTTTCTTT	CASSLEGMNTEAFF
TRBV6-5	once	TRBJ2-7	TRBD1	TGTGCCAGCAGTTACGGGGACAGCTACGAGCAGTACTTC	CASSYGDSYEQYF
TRBV6-5	.	TRBJ1-1	.	TGTGCCAGCAGTTACCTCGGGACGAGTGGAGCTTTCTTT	CASSYLGTSGAFF
TRBV19	.	TRBJ2-3	.	TGTGCCAGTAGTATTACTCTTGGGTCAGATACGCAGTATTTT	CASSITLGSDTQYF
TRBV19	.	TRBJ2-7	.	TGTGCCAGTAGTGCGCCTGGGGAGTTCGAGCAGTACTTC	CASSAPGEFEQYF
TRBV18	.	TRBJ2-3	.	TGTGCCAGCTCACCCCCCACAGATACGCAGTATTTT	CASSPPTDTQYF
TRBV5-1	.	TRBJ2-7	.	TGCGCCAGCAGAAGGCCAAGCTCCTACGAGCAGTACTTC	CASRRPSSYEQYF
TRBV7-8	.	TRBJ1-2	.	TGTGCCAGCAGCGGTCAAGGACAGAACTATGGCTACACCTTC	CASSGQGQNYGYTF
TRBV6-1	.	TRBJ2-3	TRBD2	TGTGCCAGCAGTGGGCGGGGGATTGCAGATACGCAGTATTTT	CASSGRGIADTQYF
TRBV29-1	once	TRBJ2-2	TRBD1	TGCAGCGCGATACCACTACAGGGGTCAGACACCGGGGAGCTGTTTTTT	CSAIPLQGSDTGELFF
TRBV10-3	.	TRBJ2-1	TRBD1	TGTGCCATCAGTGAGTTGAAGACAGGGTCGGACAATGAGCAGTTCTTC	CAISELKTGSDNEQFF
TRBV7-8	.	TRBJ1-5	TRBD1	TGTGCCAGCAGCGGAACAGGGGGGAATCAGCCCCAGCATTTT	CASSGTGGNQPQHF
TRBV7-9	medium-sized	TRBJ1-2	.	TGTGCCAGCAGCTTAACATATCCTAACTATGGCTACACCTTC	CASSLTYPNYGYTF
TRBV6-1	.	TRBJ2-2	TRBD1	TGTGTCTCGAGAGGGGGCATCACCGGGGAGCTGTTTTTT	CVSRGGITGELFF
TRBV27	.	TRBJ2-7	TRBD2	TGTGCCAGCACCCAAAAACGGGGGGGCGAATTGGACTACGAGCAGTACTTC	CASTQKRGGELDYEQYF
TRBV5-5	.	TRBJ2-2	.	TGTGCCAGCAGCTTGGTAGGGGCGGCCGGGGAGCTGTTTTTT	CASSLVGAAGELFF
TRBV27	.	TRBJ2-3	.	TGTGCCAGCAGTCTCCGAAACCGGGACACCTTGTCAGATACGCAGTATTTT	CASSLRNRDTLSDTQYF